The 29 T cell receptor beta chains below come from one sample, sequenced in a study of T cell repertoires in cytomegalovirus infection. TCRdb re-derived calls from the reads in MiXCR, one entry per CDR3 protein. The data contain approximately 290,000 distinct CDR3 sequences, roughly 23% of them singletons. The sequenced sample was PBMCs. All receptors derive from a human donor in good health (CMV status not recorded). Some clones in this sample may be carry-over from other donors' samples.

This clonotype was seen more than once but under ten times. J is TRBJ1-5 and V is TRBV27; perhaps TRBD1 as D (5 bases). Trimming cost V 9 bases and J 0 bases, with 18 bases left between them. CDR1 is MNHEY, CDR2 SMNVEV, per germline (reference sequence). This CDR3 region has 16 residues. The CDR3 protein is CASPRGCSDSNQPQHF. DNA for the CDR3: TGTGCCAGTCCTAGGGGTTGTAGTGATAGCAATCAGCCCCAGCATTTT.

The chain links TRBV12-3 or TRBV12-4 to TRBJ2-5, with D uncertain. Trimming stripped 0 bases from V and 2 bases from J, with 4 bases between. The CDR3 consists of 13 residues. Here the CDR3 reads CASSLAQQETQYF. The CDR3 region has the DNA TGTGCCAGCAGTTTAGCCCAGCAAGAGACCCAGTACTTC.

This clonotype has only a few counts. The DNA of the CDR3 is TGTGCCAGCAGGATACCAGGGGGCAATGAGCAGTTCTTC. Translation gives CASRIPGGNEQFF. The chain employs TRBV28 and TRBJ2-1, with 7 bases fitting TRBD1. Germline CDR1 is MDHEN and CDR2 is SYDVKM. The trim removed 6 bases at V and 6 bases at J, leaving 5 bases unmatched. CDR3 length equals 13 residues.

This clonotype appeared many times. The V gene is TRBV20-1, the J gene TRBJ1-1; D might be TRBD1 (5 bases). This CDR3 region has 12 residues. Germline CDR1 is DFQATT and CDR2 is SNEGSKA (reference sequence). The germline V and J ends were trimmed by 6 bases and 9 bases, with 17 bases remaining between them. This CDR3 is CSAPAGSSKAFF. The CDR3 DNA reads TGCAGTGCCCCAGCAGGGAGTTCTAAAGCTTTCTTT.

The chain links TRBV3-1 to TRBJ1-1, with 9 bases identical to TRBD1. The CDR3 sequence is 16 residues long. From germline, CDR1 is LGHDT and CDR2 YNNKEL (reference sequence). J lost 4 bases, V lost 4 bases, and 10 bases had no gene match. The CDR3 sequence is CASSPRETGGITEAFF. The CDR3 nucleotides are TGTGCCAGCAGCCCTAGAGAGACAGGGGGTATCACTGAAGCTTTCTTT.

In its sample, this clonotype was seen a few times. This chain joins TRBV19 and TRBJ1-4; D is undetermined. Trimming pared 8 bases from V and 4 bases from J, leaving 17 bases between. This CDR3 contains 15 residues. Germline V gene sequence: CDR1 LNHDA, CDR2 SQIVND (reference sequence). CDR3 residues: CASRREATVNEKLFF. The CDR3 nucleotides are TGTGCCAGTCGACGAGAAGCAACGGTTAATGAAAAACTGTTTTTT.

This sequence joins TRBV10-3 and TRBJ2-1, with 11 positions matching TRBD2. CDR3 length equals 16 residues. Losses at the gene ends were 4 bases for V and 6 bases for J; bases not matched to a gene: 8. In germline, CDR1 is ENHRY, CDR2 SYGVKD. CDR3: CAISVQTSGTVNEQFF. CDR3 sequence (DNA): TGTGCCATCAGTGTTCAGACTAGCGGGACGGTCAATGAGCAGTTCTTC.

For the CDR3, the DNA is TGTGCCAGCAGTGAACCGGGACAGGGGGCGGGAGAGCAGTACTTC. Protein sequence: CASSEPGQGAGEQYF. The chain is built from TRBV6-1 and TRBJ2-7; the match to TRBD1 covers 12 bases. This CDR3 is 15 amino acids long. CDR1 MNHNS and CDR2 SASEGT come from the germline V gene. Trimming removed 2 bases from V and 7 bases from J; junction bases left unmatched: 6.

This clonotype was observed a handful of times. The chain employs TRBV7-2 and TRBJ2-2, with D unclear. This CDR3 has 13 residues. The V and J ends lost 4 bases and 7 bases respectively, with 10 bases between them. CDR1 and CDR2 (germline): SGHTA, FQGNSA. CDR3 region: CASSYTGGGELFF. CDR3 nucleotide sequence: TGTGCCAGCAGCTATACGGGTGGCGGGGAGCTGTTTTTT.

Only a few counts were recorded for this clonotype. The rearrangement joins TRBV28 to TRBJ2-2; 10 positions agree with TRBD1. The CDR3 extends over 14 amino acids. Germline loops: CDR1 MDHEN, CDR2 SYDVKM. Trimming at V came to 8 bases and at J to 6 bases, leaving 6 bases not matched to a gene. This chain's CDR3 is CASRGTGVSGELFF. For the CDR3, the DNA is TGTGCCAGCCGTGGGACAGGGGTTTCCGGGGAGCTGTTTTTT.

V usage is TRBV4-3 and J usage is TRBJ1-1; D perhaps matches TRBD1 (5 bases). CDR3 size: 14 residues. Trimming removed 0 bases at V and 2 bases at J, with 7 bases between. Germline lookup yields CDR1 LGHNA and CDR2 YSLEER. CDR3 nucleotides: TGCGCCAGCAGCCAAGACAGGGATAACACTGAAGCTTTCTTT. Amino acid sequence: CASSQDRDNTEAFF.

The chain carries TRBV7-2 and TRBJ2-2; the match to TRBD2 covers 14 bases. The CDR3 spans 18 residues. Trimming removed 4 bases from V and 4 bases from J; junction bases left unmatched: 8. Germline CDR1 SGHTA, CDR2 FQGNSA. In DNA form, the CDR3 reads TGTGCCAGCAGCTCTACTTTCGGGACTAGCGGGAGCACCGGGGAGCTGTTTTTT. Translation: CASSSTFGTSGSTGELFF.

This clonotype was seen a handful of times. The chain recombines TRBV9 with TRBJ2-1; 8 positions agree with TRBD1. CDR1 and CDR2 from the germline V gene are SGDLS and YYNGEE. This CDR3 is 15 amino acids long. J was trimmed by 9 bases and V by 1 base; bases with no gene match: 9. The CDR3 coding sequence is TGTGCCAGCAGCGTACTTCTCGCAGGGGGCGGTGAGCAGTTCTTC. Translating it yields CASSVLLAGGGEQFF.

This clonotype has ten or more counts. J is TRBJ1-5 and V is TRBV7-2; tentative D call: TRBD1 (5 bases). CDR3 length equals 16 residues. Trimming removed 1 base from V and 1 base from J, with 11 bases in between. Germline V gives CDR1 SGHTA, CDR2 FQGNSA. CDR3 region: CASSLGTQGSNQPQHF. In nucleotides, the CDR3 is TGTGCCAGCAGCTTAGGGACACAAGGGAGCAATCAGCCCCAGCATTTT.

At least ten counts were recorded for this clonotype. The V call is TRBV7-3, the J call TRBJ1-1; 9 nucleotides line up with TRBD1. With 3 bases clipped from V and 7 bases from J, the junction kept 3 bases outside the gene matches. Germline lookup yields CDR1 SGHTA and CDR2 FQGTGA. The CDR3 has 13 amino acids. CDR3 region: CASSFDRGDEAFF. CDR3 sequence (DNA): TGTGCCAGCAGCTTCGACAGGGGGGATGAAGCTTTCTTT.

This chain uses TRBV12-5 with TRBJ2-2, with D perhaps TRBD1 or TRBD2 (5 bases each). Germline lookup yields CDR1 LGHNT and CDR2 FRNRAP. The CDR3 covers 16 residues. V was pared by 6 bases and J by 0 bases, with 14 bases between. Written as DNA, the CDR3 is TGTGCTAGTGGGGTCGGGGCTACCTCGAACACCGGGGAGCTGTTTTTT. Translated: CASGVGATSNTGELFF.

This clonotype showed up many times. J is TRBJ2-6 and V is TRBV2; 11 bases are shared with TRBD1. CDR1 is SNHLY and CDR2 is FYNNEI in the germline V gene. J lost 0 bases, V lost 8 bases, and 3 bases had no gene match. The CDR3 has 16 residues. In nucleotides, the CDR3 is TGTGCCAGCGGACAGGGGGCTTTCTCTGGGGCCAACGTCCTGACTTTC. Residues: CASGQGAFSGANVLTF.

This sequence joins TRBV7-3 and TRBJ2-1, with D tentatively TRBD1 (6 bases). V lost 5 bases and J 6 bases, leaving 17 bases between the germline ends. Germline-derived CDR1 and CDR2 are SGHTA and FQGTGA. CDR3 length equals 15 residues. CDR3 in amino acids: CASSIDRDNINEQFF. The CDR3 coding sequence is TGTGCCAGCAGCATCGACCGGGACAACATCAATGAGCAGTTCTTC.

This clonotype was observed a few times. The CDR3 region is CSVVPGGDEQYF. The CDR3 DNA is TGCAGCGTTGTTCCAGGGGGCGACGAGCAGTACTTC. The rearrangement joins TRBV29-1 to TRBJ2-7; 8 bases are a match to TRBD1. The ends lost 4 bases at V and 5 bases at J; junction bases unmatched: 4. The CDR3 spans 12 residues. Germline assignment: CDR1 SQVTM and CDR2 ANQGSEA.

The CDR3 sequence: CASRGTGAPGELFF. The CDR3, as DNA: TGTGCCAGCAGAGGCACGGGGGCTCCCGGGGAGCTGTTTTTT. This chain connects TRBV6-5 to TRBJ2-2; D might be TRBD1 or TRBD2, each matching 6 bases. V gave up 6 bases and J gave up 6 bases, with 14 bases separating them. Germline V lookup: CDR1 MNHEY, CDR2 SVGAGI. This CDR3 has 14 residues.

V usage is TRBV10-2 and J usage is TRBJ1-1; 7 bases agree with TRBD1. V lost 7 bases, J lost 10 bases, and 6 bases stayed unmatched. Per the germline V gene, CDR1 is WSHSY and CDR2 is SAAADI. The CDR3 spans 11 residues. The CDR3: CASKGAAGAFF. In DNA form, the CDR3 reads TGCGCCAGCAAGGGGGCGGCAGGAGCTTTCTTT.

This chain joins TRBV6-5 and TRBJ1-5, with 8 positions matching TRBD1. The CDR3 sequence is 13 residues long. Germline CDR1 reads MNHEY; CDR2 reads SVGAGI. J lost 7 bases, V lost 4 bases, and 3 bases had no gene match. CDR3 DNA: TGTGCCAGCAGTTTCGACAGGGGACAGCCCCAGCATTTT. Protein: CASSFDRGQPQHF.

The chain combines TRBV29-1 with TRBJ2-1, with 14 bases identical to TRBD2. The CDR3 runs 15 residues. J gave up 8 bases and V 0 bases, and 3 bases lay outside the gene matches. Germline CDR1 reads SQVTM; CDR2 reads ANQGSEA. CDR3 nucleotides: TGCAGCGTTGAAGAGACTAGCGGGGGGGCTGATGAGCAGTTCTTC. Translating gives CSVEETSGGADEQFF.

This clonotype was found a few times. The chain joins TRBV29-1 to TRBJ2-3; 7 bases align to TRBD1. V lost 6 bases to trimming and J lost 2 bases; unmatched junction nucleotides: 8. The CDR3 totals 14 residues. CDR1 and CDR2 (germline): SQVTM, ANQGSEA. CDR3 loop: CSVGWTGHTDTQYF. The CDR3 DNA reads as TGCAGCGTCGGTTGGACAGGTCACACAGATACGCAGTATTTT.

The chain recombines TRBV7-8 with TRBJ2-1; D might be TRBD2 (6 bases). Germline values: CDR1 SGHVS, CDR2 FQNEAQ. This CDR3 has 15 amino acids. The V gene lost 2 bases and the J gene lost 0 bases, with 8 bases spanning the gap. CDR3 residues: CASSLYGSSYNEQFF. DNA for the CDR3: TGTGCCAGCAGCTTATACGGGAGCTCCTACAATGAGCAGTTCTTC.

At least ten counts were recorded for this clonotype. The rearrangement uses TRBV12-3 or TRBV12-4 and TRBJ2-3; 9 nucleotides agree with TRBD2. This CDR3 has 17 amino acids. V shed 6 bases and J 3 bases; nucleotides not matched to a gene: 13. The CDR3 bases are TGTGCCAGCAGCCCCTCTGATAGCGGGAGAGGTACAGATACGCAGTATTTT. Protein product: CASSPSDSGRGTDTQYF.

This clonotype has a handful of counts. J is TRBJ1-6 and V is TRBV19, with D possibly matching TRBD1 (5 bases). CDR3 length: 16 amino acids. V was pared by 9 bases and J by 10 bases, with 25 bases between. CDR1 LNHDA and CDR2 SQIVND come from the germline V gene (reference sequence). The CDR3, as DNA: TGTGCCAGCATGGGGCAGGGCGTCGTTCCGAGGTCACCCCTCCACTTT. It yields the protein CASMGQGVVPRSPLHF.

This clonotype showed up many times. The chain combines TRBV28 with TRBJ2-5; maybe TRBD2 (6 bases). The CDR3 length is 12 residues. The germline CDR1 and CDR2 sequences are MDHEN and SYDVKM. Trimming pared 10 bases from V and 4 bases from J, leaving 13 bases between. In DNA form, the CDR3 reads TGTGCCACCGAGACTAGTCGAGAGACCCAGTACTTC. Its translation: CATETSRETQYF.

This clonotype occurred a few times. The chain is built from TRBV6-5 and TRBJ2-7, with D unresolved. Trimming cost V 6 bases and J 4 bases, with 10 bases left between them. The CDR3 spans 12 residues. Germline CDR1 reads MNHEY; CDR2 reads SVGAGI. CDR3 in amino acids: CASSPRSYEQYF. In DNA, the CDR3 is TGTGCCAGCAGCCCGAGAAGTTACGAGCAGTACTTC.